This paragraph covers one T cell receptor beta chain sequence. The sort gate was single viable CD3+CD4+CD8-CD45RO+ cells for memory CD4+ T cells. From germline, CDR1 is SGHKS and CDR2 YYEKEE (reference sequence). The CDR3 is made up of 16 amino acids. After removal of 4 bases from V and 2 bases from J, the junction contained 8 bases not matched to a gene. The sample is drawn from a study of memory CD4+ T cells and cytomegalovirus serostatus. Repertoires were generated with immunoSEQ multiplex PCR, while TCRdb's copy carries only in-frame clones and drops some. The sample gives approximately 53,000 clones, around 80% of which show up once; approximately 0.65% is in the top ten.

What was sequenced was memory CD4+ T cells from blood. The chain has TRBV5-5 and TRBJ2-7; TRBD2 agrees at 11 bases. This receptor was obtained from an adult in good health and CMV-seronegative. CDR3 region: CASSRVTSGITYEQYF. The CDR3 DNA reads as TGTGCCAGCAGCCGGGTGACTAGCGGGATTACCTACGAGCAGTACTTC.